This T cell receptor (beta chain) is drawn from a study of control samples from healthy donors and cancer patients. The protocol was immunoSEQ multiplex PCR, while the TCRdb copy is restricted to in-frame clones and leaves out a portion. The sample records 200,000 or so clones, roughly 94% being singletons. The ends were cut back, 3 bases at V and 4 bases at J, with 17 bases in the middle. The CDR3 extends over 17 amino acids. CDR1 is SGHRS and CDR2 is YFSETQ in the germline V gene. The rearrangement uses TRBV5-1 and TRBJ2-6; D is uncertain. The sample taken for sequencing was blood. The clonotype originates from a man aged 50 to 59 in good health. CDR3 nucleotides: TGCGCCAGCAGCTCCGACCCGGTGGGGTGGGGGGCCAACGTCCTGACTTTC. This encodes CASSSDPVGWGANVLTF.